Presented here are 21 T cell receptor beta chains from one specimen sequenced in a study of cytomegalovirus exposure and HLA in healthy donors. PCR used 60 Vbeta primers and 13 Jbeta primers. The method was immunoSEQ multiplex PCR; TCRdb's version includes in-frame clones alone and lacks a portion of them. The sample includes 180,000 or so clones, roughly 74% seen only once; the top ten take about 8%. Specimen: PBMCs. The receptors shown here come from a middle-aged woman in good health and CMV-seropositive.

V usage is TRBV7-9 and J usage is TRBJ2-2, with D unclear. This CDR3 region has 14 residues. Looked up from germline, CDR1 is SEHNR and CDR2 is FQNEAQ (reference sequence). Trimming took off 2 bases at V and 2 bases at J, with 6 bases between the two ends. CDR3 DNA: TGTGCCAGCAGCTTACGTACAAACACCGGGGAGCTGTTTTTT. It translates to CASSLRTNTGELFF.

This clone was detected once. The chain has TRBV28 and TRBJ2-7; TRBD2 matches at 8 bases. Trimming removed 8 bases from V and 4 bases from J; junction bases left unmatched: 7. CDR1 is MDHEN, CDR2 SYDVKM, per germline. The CDR3 has 13 amino acids. In DNA, the CDR3 is TGTGCCAGCGCCAGCGGGAGCGGGTACGAGCAGTACTTC. It specifies CASASGSGYEQYF.

The CDR3 nucleotides read TGTGCCAGTAGTATGGTGAATCGGGGGGCAAATAATTCACCCCTCCACTTT. This encodes CASSMVNRGANNSPLHF. The V gene is TRBV19, the J gene TRBJ1-6; possible D gene TRBD1, 6 bases. In germline, CDR1 is LNHDA, CDR2 SQIVND (reference sequence). V shed 3 bases and J shed 5 bases, with 17 bases lying between them. The CDR3 has 17 residues.

The sample holds one count of this clone. The gene calls are TRBV28 and TRBJ2-7; D unclear. The CDR3 runs to 14 residues. The germline V gene has CDR1 MDHEN and CDR2 SYDVKM. Trimming shortened V by 5 bases and J by 2 bases, and 13 bases separated the two germline ends. The CDR3 DNA follows: TGTGCCAGCAGTGCACCTAAGCTAACCTACGAGCAGTACTTC. Protein sequence: CASSAPKLTYEQYF.

CDR3 loop: CATSSNGQNTEAFF. The CDR3 DNA sequence: TGTGCCACTTCCAGTAATGGGCAGAACACTGAAGCTTTCTTT. The chain carries TRBV6-1 and TRBJ1-1; D is undetermined. Trimming left V 10 bases short and J 1 base short, with 16 bases between. This CDR3 region has 14 residues. CDR1 and CDR2 (germline): MNHNS, SASEGT.

V gene TRBV10-3 combines with J gene TRBJ2-7, with 7 bases that match TRBD1. The CDR3 extends over 14 amino acids. The trim removed 4 bases at V and 2 bases at J, leaving 5 bases unmatched. Germline assignment: CDR1 ENHRY and CDR2 SYGVKD. CDR3 protein: CAISAGTATYEQYF. The CDR3 DNA reads as TGTGCCATCAGTGCCGGGACAGCGACCTACGAGCAGTACTTC.

This clone was picked up one time. The chain links TRBV28 to TRBJ2-7, with 7 bases that match TRBD1. Germline-derived CDR1 and CDR2 are MDHEN and SYDVKM. V gave up 3 bases and J gave up 1 base; unmatched junction bases: 9. The CDR3 runs 16 residues. CDR3 in amino acids: CASSFLRQGVSYEQYF. The CDR3 DNA reads as TGTGCCAGCAGTTTTCTTAGGCAGGGGGTATCCTACGAGCAGTACTTC.

Only a few counts were recorded for this clone. The chain couples TRBV19 to TRBJ2-2; TRBD1 agrees at 9 bases. Germline loops: CDR1 LNHDA, CDR2 SQIVND (reference sequence). The V gene end was trimmed by 7 bases and the J gene end by 2 bases; junction bases not matched to a gene: 2. CDR3 length: 14 residues. The CDR3 nucleotides are TGTGCCAGTACGGGACAGGGCAACACCGGGGAGCTGTTTTTT. The encoded protein is CASTGQGNTGELFF. Filled out from reference TRBV19 and TRBJ2-2, the complete variable domain reads DGGITQSPKYLFRKEGQNVTLSCEQNLNHDAMYWYRQDPGQGLRLIYYSQIVNDFQKGDIAEGYSVSREKKESFPLTVTSAQKNPTAFYLCASTGQGNTGELFFGEGSRLTVL.

V is TRBV5-1 and J is TRBJ1-4; 7 bases fit TRBD1. From germline, CDR1 is SGHRS and CDR2 YFSETQ. The CDR3 spans 15 residues. The J segment lost 5 bases and the V segment lost 1 base, leaving 5 bases of the junction unmatched. CDR3 in amino acids: CASSLLSQGNEKLFF. The CDR3, as DNA: TGCGCCAGCAGCTTGTTATCACAGGGGAATGAAAAACTGTTTTTT.

This clone was seen once. V and J are TRBV2 and TRBJ1-1; the match to TRBD1 covers 7 bases. The CDR3 runs to 15 residues. V lost 2 bases and J lost 7; bases outside the gene matches: 10. Germline V lookup: CDR1 SNHLY, CDR2 FYNNEI. CDR3 in DNA: TGTGCCAGCAGTGAAACCCTCCGGACAGGCGTTGAAGCTTTCTTT. It is translated as CASSETLRTGVEAFF.

The rearrangement links TRBV30 to TRBJ2-7; no reliable D call. V was cut by 5 bases and J by 0 bases, with 14 bases left in between. CDR3 length: 14 residues. In germline, CDR1 is GTSNPN, CDR2 SVGIG (reference sequence). Here the CDR3 DNA reads TGTGCCTGGGATGAAGGCGGTTTCTCCTACGAGCAGTACTTC. As protein: CAWDEGGFSYEQYF.

This clone was seen more than once but under ten times. The chain joins TRBV21-1 to TRBJ2-3; the D call of TRBD2 is as the table states it, not checked on the DNA. TRBV21-1 is given as a pseudogene. CDR3 size: 21 residues. The CDR3 sequence is CASSKSDWGVAHQIRTDTQYF. In nucleotides, the CDR3 is TGTGCCAGCAGCAAATCAGACTGGGGGGTAGCACACCAAATTCGCACAGATACGCAGTATTTT.

In this sample, this clone turned up once. This chain joins TRBV11-2 and TRBJ1-5; D may be TRBD1 (5 bases). The CDR3 runs 15 residues. Germline CDR1 reads SGHAT; CDR2 reads FQNNGV. Trimming stripped 5 bases from V and 1 base from J, with 12 bases between. The CDR3 DNA reads TGTGCCAGCAGCCTAGCCGGGGGAAGCAATCAGCCCCAGCATTTT. Protein: CASSLAGGSNQPQHF.

The rearrangement uses TRBV7-2 and TRBJ2-3, with 8 nucleotides matching TRBD1. The CDR3 is 15 residues long. The junction had 4 bases not matched to a gene; V was cut back by 1 base and J by 4 bases. Germline CDR1 is SGHTA and CDR2 is FQGNSA. The CDR3 spells CASSLVTGVADTQYF. CDR3 nucleotides: TGTGCCAGCAGCTTAGTGACAGGGGTGGCAGATACGCAGTATTTT. The full variable domain, rest sourced from reference TRBV7-2 and TRBJ2-3, is GAGVSQSPSNKVTEKGKDVELRCDPISGHTALYWYRQSLGQGLEFLIYFQGNSAPDKSGLPSDRFSAERTGGSVSTLTIQRTQQEDSAVYLCASSLVTGVADTQYFGPGTRLTVL.

V usage is TRBV27 and J usage is TRBJ1-1, with TRBD1 matching over 9 bases. CDR1 is MNHEY and CDR2 is SMNVEV in the germline V gene (reference sequence). V dropped 5 bases and J dropped 12; count of bases not matched to a gene: 16. This CDR3 comprises 15 residues. Here the CDR3 reads CASSPQTGGPDKPFF. DNA for the CDR3: TGTGCCAGCAGTCCCCAGACAGGGGGTCCGGATAAACCTTTCTTT.

This chain links TRBV7-3 with TRBJ2-7; tentatively, D is TRBD2 (6 bases). CDR1 is SGHTA, CDR2 FQGTGA, per germline. Trimming took 4 bases from V and 2 from J, leaving 12 bases between them. This CDR3 has 14 residues. The CDR3 sequence is CASSSVPGAYEQYF. The CDR3 coding sequence is TGTGCCAGCAGCTCCGTTCCGGGAGCCTACGAGCAGTACTTC.

Points on this clone: Within the sample, other DNA sequences also encode this same CDR3. The chain couples TRBV28 to TRBJ2-7, with D unresolved. Deletions cut 6 bases from V and 0 bases from J, with 3 bases between. The length of the CDR3 is 11 residues. CDR1 is MDHEN and CDR2 is SYDVKM in the germline V gene. In DNA, the CDR3 is TGTGCCAGCAGCTCCTCCTACGAGCAGTACTTC. Protein: CASSSSYEQYF. Filled out from reference TRBV28 and TRBJ2-7, the complete variable domain reads DVKVTQSSRYLVKRTGEKVFLECVQDMDHENMFWYRQDPGLGLRLIYFSYDVKMKEKGDIPEGYSVSREKKERFSLILESASTNQTSMYLCASSSSYEQYFGPGTRLTVT.

This clone was found once. This sequence joins TRBV28 and TRBJ1-1, with 7 nucleotides matching TRBD1. CDR3 length: 15 amino acids. Trimming at V came to 6 bases and at J to 4 bases, leaving 11 bases not matched to a gene. Germline values: CDR1 MDHEN, CDR2 SYDVKM. The CDR3 region is CASRLPRAGGTEAFF. As DNA, the CDR3 is TGTGCCAGCAGGCTCCCGAGGGCAGGGGGCACTGAAGCTTTCTTT.

The V and J genes are TRBV28 and TRBJ2-7; no firm D call. V lost 8 bases to trimming and J lost 4 bases, with 6 bases between them. The CDR3 extends over 10 amino acids. Per germline, CDR1 MDHEN and CDR2 SYDVKM. The chain's CDR3 is CASGLYEQYF. CDR3 coding DNA: TGTGCCAGCGGGCTTTACGAGCAGTACTTC. Complete variable domain (other parts from reference TRBV28 and TRBJ2-7): DVKVTQSSRYLVKRTGEKVFLECVQDMDHENMFWYRQDPGLGLRLIYFSYDVKMKEKGDIPEGYSVSREKKERFSLILESASTNQTSMYLCASGLYEQYFGPGTRLTVT.

The chain combines TRBV2 with TRBJ2-2, with TRBD2 identical over 12 bases. The CDR3 runs to 18 residues. Germline CDR1 and CDR2: SNHLY and FYNNEI. V was pared by 7 bases and J by 4 bases, with 13 bases of the junction left unmatched. The CDR3 here is CASTGETSGSPSTGELFF. DNA of the CDR3: TGTGCCAGCACCGGGGAGACTAGCGGGAGTCCCTCCACCGGGGAGCTGTTTTTT.

This clone was found a few times. The chain has TRBV9 and TRBJ2-1; unclear D gene. V was shortened by 0 bases and J by 0 bases, with 10 bases between the two germline ends. Germline CDR1 and CDR2: SGDLS and YYNGEE. The CDR3 runs to 16 residues. CDR3 protein: CASSVGSMSSYNEQFF. The CDR3 DNA reads as TGTGCCAGCAGCGTAGGATCCATGAGCTCCTACAATGAGCAGTTCTTC.